The sequence of this TCR beta chain was determined in a study of human T cells and chemical hapten exposure. TCRdb redid the calling of the RACE reads with MiXCR, one entry per CDR3 protein. Seen here are about 97,000 distinct CDR3 sequences, roughly a quarter observed once, and the top ten hold 10%. Germline CDR1 is SGHAT and CDR2 is FQNNGV. Trimming took 3 bases from V and 6 from J, leaving 12 bases between them. The CDR3 consists of 13 residues. Stated time point: patch test 3, about 24 weeks after DPC sensitization. Treatment: therapeutic diphenylcyclopropenone sensitization with weekly scalp DPC.

This chain connects TRBV11-2 to TRBJ2-7, with D possibly being TRBD1 (6 bases). This specimen consisted of whole blood, obtained in connection with sensitization to the hapten diphenylcyclopropenone (DPC). The sequence was collected from a man aged 35 to 55 with alopecia areata. Some clones in this sample may be carry-over from other donors' samples. The CDR3 reads CASSFLGAGEQYF. CDR3 nucleotide sequence: TGTGCCAGCAGCTTCCTGGGGGCGGGCGAGCAGTACTTC. Looking up the rest from reference TRBV11-2 and TRBJ2-7 gives the full variable domain: EAGVAQSPRYKIIEKRQSVAFWCNPISGHATLYWYQQILGQGPKLLIQFQNNGVVDDSQLPKDRFSAERLKGVDSTLKIQPAKLEDSAVYLCASSFLGAGEQYFGPGTRLTVT.